These T cell receptor beta chains were read from a single sample in a study of shared clonotypes between healthy human individuals. Measured with immunoSEQ multiplex PCR; TCRdb has only the in-frame clones, and not every one. The sample lists fewer than 550,000 clones, 75% to 80% seen once, with about an eighth in the top ten. Sample: PBMCs. The receptors stem from a woman aged 40-49 years in good health. Some clones in this sample may be carry-over from other donors' samples. CDR3s include the opening cysteine and the closing phenylalanine or tryptophan. The D gene is left open where the match is weak. The size of a clone is reported for some rows only, either as once, few or many, or as a class for expanded clones.

clone size,J gene,D gene,V gene,CDR3 DNA,CDR3 protein
.,TRBJ2-3,TRBD2,TRBV5-1,TGCGCCAGCAGCTTGGCCATAGCGGGAGCCGCAGATACGCAGTATTTT,CASSLAIAGAADTQYF
.,TRBJ1-2,.,TRBV7-2,TGTGCCAGCAGCCCAGGGCAGGACTATGGCTACACCTTC,CASSPGQDYGYTF
.,TRBJ2-6,.,TRBV30,TGTGCCTGGAGTTTAATGGGGGCCAACGTCCTGACTTTC,CAWSLMGANVLTF
.,TRBJ2-1,TRBD2,TRBV5-1,TGCGCCAGCAGCTCCGGGACTAGCGGGACCGAGCAGTTCTTC,CASSSGTSGTEQFF
.,TRBJ1-5,.,TRBV4-1,TGCGCCAGCAGCCAAGATTTAGGGGTATATCAGCCCCAGCATTTT,CASSQDLGVYQPQHF
.,TRBJ2-2,.,TRBV19,TGTGCCAGTTCGGGTCTCATTAACACCGGGGAGCTGTTTTTT,CASSGLINTGELFF
.,TRBJ2-7,TRBD2,TRBV5-1,TGCGCCAGCAGCTTGTACCAGCGGGAGAGAGACGAGCAGTACTTC,CASSLYQRERDEQYF
.,TRBJ1-1,.,TRBV28,TGTGCCAGCAGTCGTGCCCCCGGGACATACACTGAAGCTTTCTTT,CASSRAPGTYTEAFF
.,TRBJ1-2,.,TRBV4-2,TGTGCCAGCAGCCAAGATGGGGGTCAGAGAGCCTATGGCTACACCTTC,CASSQDGGQRAYGYTF
.,TRBJ2-7,TRBD1,TRBV28,TGTGCCAGCAGTTCCCCCCACAGGGGTGGGTACGAGCAGTACTTC,CASSSPHRGGYEQYF
.,TRBJ2-5,.,TRBV7-2,TGTGCCAGCAGCTTAGCCGAGACCCAGTACTTC,CASSLAETQYF
.,TRBJ2-1,TRBD2,TRBV7-9,TGTGCCAGCACCAGAAGGCCGGCTCGGGGGGATGAGCAGTTCTTC,CASTRRPARGDEQFF
.,TRBJ2-1,TRBD2,TRBV6-1,TGTGCCAGCAGTGAAGCAGGACTAGCGGGGACCAATGAGCAGTTCTTC,CASSEAGLAGTNEQFF
.,TRBJ1-2,.,TRBV29-1,TGCAGCGTTGACGGGGGTGCCCCGGATGGCTACACCTTC,CSVDGGAPDGYTF
.,TRBJ1-2,.,TRBV19,TGTGCCAGTAGTCCAAGACGGACCAACTATGGCTACACCTTC,CASSPRRTNYGYTF
.,TRBJ2-7,.,TRBV7-2,TGTGCCAGCAGCTTAACAGGCGGCTCCTACGAGCAGTACTTC,CASSLTGGSYEQYF
.,TRBJ1-1,.,TRBV2,TGTGCCAGCAGAAGGGACGGTGAGAACACTGAAGCTTTCTTT,CASRRDGENTEAFF
.,TRBJ1-3,TRBD1,TRBV5-1,TGCGCCAGCAGGGAATTAGACAGGGGCTCTGGAAACACCATATATTTT,CASRELDRGSGNTIYF
.,TRBJ2-7,TRBD1,TRBV5-6,TGTGCCAGCAGCCTGGACAGGGTTTCCCACGAGCAGTACTTC,CASSLDRVSHEQYF
once,TRBJ2-2,.,TRBV29-1,TGCAGCGTTGTACGCGGGGTCGGCAACACCGGGGAGCTGTTTTTT,CSVVRGVGNTGELFF
.,TRBJ1-5,.,TRBV9,TGTGCCAGCAGCAGTGGGACACTCAACAATCAGCCCCAGCATTTT,CASSSGTLNNQPQHF
.,TRBJ2-3,.,TRBV7-6,TGTGCCAGCAGCTTATCGAGGGGGGCAGATACGCAGTATTTT,CASSLSRGADTQYF